Only a few counts were recorded for the clone carrying this T cell receptor beta chain. Its specificity is not known. Included in the TCR beta cDNA libraries were unique molecular identifiers. Starting from roughly 1 to 10 million T cells, the study yielded approximately 500,000 cDNA molecules. A single record per CDR3 protein comes from TCRdb applying MiXCR to the PCR reads. The table has a few hundred thousand distinct CDR3 sequences, 30% to 40% seen once; the top ten hold 4.5% to 7.5%. This record belongs to a study of post-analysis software for immune sequencing data. Overall study: Both relapsing-remitting and secondary progressive multiple sclerosis featured among the disease courses, as did progressive-relapsing multiple sclerosis. Study outcomes and limitations: Significantly decreased normalized Chao1 diversity was recorded for multiple sclerosis patients relative to controls. Same-batch preparations were strongly co-clustered by F measure. In patients, roughly five TRBV segments were more frequent than in controls, with TRBV5-6, TRBV5-1 and TRBV20-1 among them.

The CDR3 has 13 residues. With 1 base removed from V and 7 bases from J, the gap between germline ends came to 10 bases. The source of this sequence is a girl aged 2-17 years with multiple sclerosis. The V call is TRBV12-3 or TRBV12-4, the J call TRBJ1-2; D not resolved. Sequences were obtained from blood. This CDR3 is CASSLGMLGGYTF. The CDR3 DNA reads TGTGCCAGCAGTTTAGGGATGTTGGGTGGCTACACCTTC.